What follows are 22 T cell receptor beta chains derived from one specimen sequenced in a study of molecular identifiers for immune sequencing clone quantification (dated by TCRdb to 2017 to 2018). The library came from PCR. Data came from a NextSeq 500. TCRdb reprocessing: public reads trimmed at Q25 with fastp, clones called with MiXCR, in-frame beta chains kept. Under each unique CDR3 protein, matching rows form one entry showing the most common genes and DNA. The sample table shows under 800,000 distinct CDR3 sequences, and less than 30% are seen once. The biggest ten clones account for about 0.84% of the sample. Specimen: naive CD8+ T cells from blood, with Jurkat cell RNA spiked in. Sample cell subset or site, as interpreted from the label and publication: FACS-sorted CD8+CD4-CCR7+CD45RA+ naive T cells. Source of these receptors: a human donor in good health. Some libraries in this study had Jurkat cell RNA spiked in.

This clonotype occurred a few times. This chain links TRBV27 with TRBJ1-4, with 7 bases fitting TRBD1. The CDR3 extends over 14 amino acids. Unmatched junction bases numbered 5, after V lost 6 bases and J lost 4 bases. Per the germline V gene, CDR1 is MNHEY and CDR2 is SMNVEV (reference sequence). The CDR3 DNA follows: TGTGCCAGCAGGTACAGGGGAAGTAATGAAAAACTGTTTTTT. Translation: CASRYRGSNEKLFF. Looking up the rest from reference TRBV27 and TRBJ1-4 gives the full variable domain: EAQVTQNPRYLITVTGKKLTVTCSQNMNHEYMSWYRQDPGLGLRQIYYSMNVEVTDKGDVPEGYKVSRKEKRNFPLILESPSPNQTSLYFCASRYRGSNEKLFFGSGTQLSVL.

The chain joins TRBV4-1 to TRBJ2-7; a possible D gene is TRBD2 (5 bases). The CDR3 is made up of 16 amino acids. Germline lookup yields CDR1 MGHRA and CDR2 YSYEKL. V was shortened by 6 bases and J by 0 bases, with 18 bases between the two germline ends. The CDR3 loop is CASSRASPYSSYEQYF. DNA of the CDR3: TGCGCCAGCAGTCGCGCTAGCCCTTACAGCTCCTACGAGCAGTACTTC.

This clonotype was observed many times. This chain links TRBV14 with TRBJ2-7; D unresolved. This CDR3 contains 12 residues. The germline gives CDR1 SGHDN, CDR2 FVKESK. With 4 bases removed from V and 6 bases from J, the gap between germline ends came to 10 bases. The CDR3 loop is CASSLPAGEQYF. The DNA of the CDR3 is TGTGCCAGCAGCCTCCCAGCTGGCGAGCAGTACTTC. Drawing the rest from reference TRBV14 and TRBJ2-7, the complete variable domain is EAGVTQFPSHSVIEKGQTVTLRCDPISGHDNLYWYRRVMGKEIKFLLHFVKESKQDESGMPNNRFLAERTGGTYSTLKVQPAELEDSGVYFCASSLPAGEQYFGPGTRLTVT.

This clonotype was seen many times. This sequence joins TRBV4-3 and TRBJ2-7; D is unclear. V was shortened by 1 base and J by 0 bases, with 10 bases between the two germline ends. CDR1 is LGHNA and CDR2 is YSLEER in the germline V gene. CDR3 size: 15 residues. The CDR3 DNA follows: TGCGCCAGCAGCCAAGTCCAGGAGAGCTCCTACGAGCAGTACTTC. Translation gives CASSQVQESSYEQYF.

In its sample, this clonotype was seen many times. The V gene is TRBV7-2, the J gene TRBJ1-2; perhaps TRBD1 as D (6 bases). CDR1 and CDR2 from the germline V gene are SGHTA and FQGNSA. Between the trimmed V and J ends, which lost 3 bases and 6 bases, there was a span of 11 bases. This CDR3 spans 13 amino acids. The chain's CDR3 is CASSFRGGDGYTF. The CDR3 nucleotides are TGTGCCAGCAGCTTCAGGGGAGGAGATGGCTACACCTTC.

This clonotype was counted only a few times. The CDR3 is CASSLVLGWGQGHEAFF. The CDR3, as DNA: TGTGCCAGCAGCTTAGTATTGGGGTGGGGACAGGGACACGAAGCTTTCTTT. V is TRBV7-9 and J is TRBJ1-1, with TRBD1 matching 9 bases. CDR1 is SEHNR and CDR2 is FQNEAQ in the germline V gene (reference sequence). CDR3 length: 17 residues. V shed 1 base, J shed 8 bases, and the junction held 14 bases outside the gene matches.

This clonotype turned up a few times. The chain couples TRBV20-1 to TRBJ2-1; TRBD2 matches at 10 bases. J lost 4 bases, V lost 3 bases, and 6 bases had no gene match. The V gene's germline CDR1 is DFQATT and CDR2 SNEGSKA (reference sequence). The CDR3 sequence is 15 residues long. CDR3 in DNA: TGCAGTGCTAGTTCGACTAGCGGGCGGTACAATGAGCAGTTCTTC. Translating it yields CSASSTSGRYNEQFF.

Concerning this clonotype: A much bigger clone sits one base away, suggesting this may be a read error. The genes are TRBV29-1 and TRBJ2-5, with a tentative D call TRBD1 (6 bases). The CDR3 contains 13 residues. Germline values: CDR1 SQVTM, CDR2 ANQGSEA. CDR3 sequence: CGVEEGVGETQYF. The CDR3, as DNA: TGCGGCGTTGAAGAGGGGGTGGGAGAGACCCAGTACTTC.

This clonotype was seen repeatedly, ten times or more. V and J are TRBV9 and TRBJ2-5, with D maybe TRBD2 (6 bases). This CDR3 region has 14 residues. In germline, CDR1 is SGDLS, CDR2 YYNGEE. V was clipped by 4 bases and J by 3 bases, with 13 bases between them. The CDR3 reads CASSSPPGEETQYF. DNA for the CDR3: TGTGCCAGCAGCTCCCCCCCGGGGGAAGAGACCCAGTACTTC.

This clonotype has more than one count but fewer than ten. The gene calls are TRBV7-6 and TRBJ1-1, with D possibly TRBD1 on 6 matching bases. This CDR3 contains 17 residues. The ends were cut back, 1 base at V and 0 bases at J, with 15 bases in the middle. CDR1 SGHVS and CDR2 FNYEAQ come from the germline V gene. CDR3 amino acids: CASSLGEPGALNTEAFF. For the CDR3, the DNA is TGTGCCAGCAGCTTAGGTGAGCCAGGGGCTTTGAACACTGAAGCTTTCTTT.

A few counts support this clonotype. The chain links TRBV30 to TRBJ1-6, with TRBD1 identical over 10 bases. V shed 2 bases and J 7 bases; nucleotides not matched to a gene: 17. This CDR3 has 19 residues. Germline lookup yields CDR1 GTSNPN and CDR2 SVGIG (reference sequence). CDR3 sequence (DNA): TGTGCCTGGAGTACAACTGAAAGGTGGACAGGGGGTAGGAATTCACCCCTCCACTTT. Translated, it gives CAWSTTERWTGGRNSPLHF.

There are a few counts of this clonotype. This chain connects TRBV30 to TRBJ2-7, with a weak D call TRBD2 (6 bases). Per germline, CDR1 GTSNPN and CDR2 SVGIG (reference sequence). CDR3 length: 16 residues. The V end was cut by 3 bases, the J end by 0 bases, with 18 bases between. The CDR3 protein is CAWSPEGTSASYEQYF. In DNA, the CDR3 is TGTGCCTGGAGCCCCGAGGGGACTTCAGCCTCCTACGAGCAGTACTTC.

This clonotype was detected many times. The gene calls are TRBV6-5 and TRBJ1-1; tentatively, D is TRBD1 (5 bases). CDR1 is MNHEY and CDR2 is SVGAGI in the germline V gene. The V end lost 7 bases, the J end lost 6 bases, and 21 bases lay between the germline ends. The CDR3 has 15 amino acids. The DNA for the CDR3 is TGTGCCAGCACTTCGACGGGAAGCCAGGGCTCTGAAGCTTTCTTT. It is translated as CASTSTGSQGSEAFF.

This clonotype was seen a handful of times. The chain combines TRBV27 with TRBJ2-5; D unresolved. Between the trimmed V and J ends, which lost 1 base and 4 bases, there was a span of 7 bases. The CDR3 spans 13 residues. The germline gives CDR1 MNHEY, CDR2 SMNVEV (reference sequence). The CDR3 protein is CASSLFVGETQYF. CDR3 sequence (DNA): TGTGCCAGCAGTTTATTTGTGGGAGAGACCCAGTACTTC.

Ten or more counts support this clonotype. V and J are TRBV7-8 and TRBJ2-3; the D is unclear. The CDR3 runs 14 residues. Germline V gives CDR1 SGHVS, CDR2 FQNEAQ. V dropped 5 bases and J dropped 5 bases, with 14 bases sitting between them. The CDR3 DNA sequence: TGTGCCAGCAGCCCCCCGGCAGCCCTAGATACGCAGTATTTT. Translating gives CASSPPAALDTQYF.

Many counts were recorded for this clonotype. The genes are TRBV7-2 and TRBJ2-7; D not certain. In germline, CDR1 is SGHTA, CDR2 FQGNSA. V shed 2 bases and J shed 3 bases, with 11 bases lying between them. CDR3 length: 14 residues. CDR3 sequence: CASSLTDGSYEQYF. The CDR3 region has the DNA TGTGCCAGCAGCTTAACGGACGGTAGCTACGAGCAGTACTTC.

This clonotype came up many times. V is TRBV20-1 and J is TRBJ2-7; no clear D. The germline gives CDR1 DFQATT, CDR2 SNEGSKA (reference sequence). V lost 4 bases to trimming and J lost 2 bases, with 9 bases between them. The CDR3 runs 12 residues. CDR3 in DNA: TGCAGTGCTACGACTGAAACCTACGAGCAGTACTTC. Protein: CSATTETYEQYF.

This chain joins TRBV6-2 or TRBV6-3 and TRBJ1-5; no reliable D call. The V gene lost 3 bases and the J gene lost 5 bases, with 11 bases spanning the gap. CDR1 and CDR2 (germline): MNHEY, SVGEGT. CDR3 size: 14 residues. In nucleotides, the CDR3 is TGTGCCAGCAGTTATAGGGAGGGCGATCAGCCCCAGCATTTT. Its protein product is CASSYREGDQPQHF.

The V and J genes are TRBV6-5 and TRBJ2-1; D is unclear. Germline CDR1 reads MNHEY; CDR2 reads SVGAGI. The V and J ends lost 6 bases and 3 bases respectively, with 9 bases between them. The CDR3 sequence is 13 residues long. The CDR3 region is CASSPYNYNEQFF. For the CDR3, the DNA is TGTGCCAGCAGCCCGTATAACTACAATGAGCAGTTCTTC.

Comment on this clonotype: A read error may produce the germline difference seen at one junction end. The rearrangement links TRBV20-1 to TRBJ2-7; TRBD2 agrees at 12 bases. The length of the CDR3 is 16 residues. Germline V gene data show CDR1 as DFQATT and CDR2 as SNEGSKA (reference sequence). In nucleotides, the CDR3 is TGCGGTGCCCACGGACTAGCGGGATTAAGCTCCTACGAGCAGTACTTC. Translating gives CGAHGLAGLSSYEQYF.

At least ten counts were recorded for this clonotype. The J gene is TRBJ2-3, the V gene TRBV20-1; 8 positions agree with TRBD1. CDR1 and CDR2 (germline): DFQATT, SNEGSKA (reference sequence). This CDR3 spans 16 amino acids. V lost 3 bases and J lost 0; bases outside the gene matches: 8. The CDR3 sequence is CSASGTGDTSTDTQYF. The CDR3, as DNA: TGCAGTGCTAGTGGGACAGGAGACACTAGCACAGATACGCAGTATTTT.

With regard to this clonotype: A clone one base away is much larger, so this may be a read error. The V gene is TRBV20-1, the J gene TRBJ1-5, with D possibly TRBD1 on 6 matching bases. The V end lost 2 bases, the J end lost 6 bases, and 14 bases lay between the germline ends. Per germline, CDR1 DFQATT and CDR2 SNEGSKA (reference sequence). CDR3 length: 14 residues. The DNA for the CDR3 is TGCAGTGCTAGACAGGGGTCGGAGTTTCAGCCCCAGCATTTT. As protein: CSARQGSEFQPQHF.